What follows is one T cell receptor beta chain and its context. Its antigen is not known. Time point in this sample: week 23, last vaccination. The vaccine gave 300 ug of a 20-mer mutant IDH1 peptide subcutaneously per dose. This entry is derived from a study of a mutant IDH1 vaccine in newly diagnosed glioma. TCRdb's copy holds only in-frame clones and misses some; the assay was immunoSEQ multiplex PCR. The repertoire holds about 60,000 clones, around 82% seen once, with about an eighth in the top ten. The CDR3 totals 15 residues. Germline CDR1 MNHEY, CDR2 SVGAGI. V dropped 4 bases and J dropped 5 bases, with 15 bases sitting between them.

The TCR was taken from a man aged 18 to 30 with glioma. Here the sequenced sample was PBMCs, taken from a glioma patient whose treatment included an IDH1 peptide vaccine. This chain joins TRBV6-5 and TRBJ1-5; no reliable D call. CDR3 coding DNA: TGTGCCAGCAGTTCCCTCGGGGTTGCTGATCAGCCCCAGCATTTT. Translated, it gives CASSSLGVADQPQHF.